The entry below describes one TCR beta chain. The data were taken from a study of blood T cell repertoires in COVID-19. Study-level information: Researchers got acute and convalescent COVID-19 samples from the United States, Italy and Spain. PBMCs, B-cell-depleted T cells, or T cells were the source of the cDNA or gDNA that made up the material.

The CDR3 is made up of 11 amino acids. Germline CDR1 and CDR2: SNHLY and FYNNEI. V gave up 8 bases and J gave up 11 bases, with 13 bases separating them. Per the authors' pipeline: Reference gene primer amplification in the assay estimated nucleated cell counts. TCRdb's copy holds only in-frame clones and misses some; the assay was immunoSEQ multiplex PCR. That table furnishes V, J and clone size, whereas the DNA furnished D and trimming. The sample lists more than 200,000 clones; roughly 80% were seen once. The sequenced sample consisted of peripheral blood. This TCR came from a man older than 75 with acute or convalescent COVID-19. This rearrangement joins TRBV2 to TRBJ1-5; D may be TRBD1 (5 bases). For the CDR3, the DNA is TGTGCCAGCCGGCGGGGCGAATCCCAGCATTTT. Its protein is CASRRGESQHF.